This T cell receptor beta chain emerged from a study of cytomegalovirus exposure and HLA in healthy donors. V gave up 9 bases and J gave up 0 bases, with 9 bases separating them. The CDR3 totals 13 residues. Germline values: CDR1 LNHDA, CDR2 SQIVND (reference sequence). The protocol was immunoSEQ multiplex PCR, while the TCRdb copy is restricted to in-frame clones and leaves out a portion. The table lists 150,000 to 200,000 clones, 84% of them singletons. V and J are TRBV19 and TRBJ1-3; possible D gene TRBD1, 5 bases. The sequence was collected from a man aged 30 to 45 in good health and CMV-seropositive. The sequenced sample was PBMCs. The CDR3 is CASGTGSGNTIYF. The CDR3 DNA reads as TGTGCCAGCGGAACAGGCTCTGGAAACACCATATATTTT.